Given below is one T cell receptor (beta chain) in context. Its matching antigen is unknown. Compared with germline, one end of the junction differs, possibly owing to a read error. Together with a sample-barcoded 5' primer, a J-beta primer mix was included in a second PCR lasting about 6 to 12 cycles. TCRdb fed the 5' RACE reads into MiXCR, producing one record per CDR3 protein. This sample yields about 1.4 million distinct CDR3 sequences, of which approximately 59% are seen a single time; roughly 6.3% belongs to the top ten. The data are from a study of blood T cells in healthy people across ages. Study-wide findings and caveats: As age increased, TCR beta diversity per million T cells fell in a roughly linear fashion. Researchers said unsorted PBMCs prevented a conclusive naive versus antigen-experienced comparison.

The CDR3 consists of 13 residues. CDR1 MNHEY and CDR2 SVGEGT come from the germline V gene. The sequence was obtained from a man between 18 and 35 years old in good health. The sample was blood. This chain links TRBV6-2 or TRBV6-3 with TRBJ2-5; 7 bases agree with TRBD2. The end of the DNA fits TRBJ2-1 better, so the J call may be wrong. The CDR3 spells CAGSIQRGFDQFF. CDR3 in DNA: TGTGCCGGCAGTATTCAGCGGGGATTCGATCAGTTCTTC.